This TCR beta chain was found in a study of human T cells and chemical hapten exposure. Study-level background: Sensitization applied 2% DPC to approximately 2 cm by approximately 2 cm of upper inner arm skin. Study-wide findings and caveats: Versus controls, significantly more large CDR3 similarity clusters arose from expanded TCRs. Sensitizing to DPC left TCRs with a frequency above 1 in 1000 unaltered.

Treatment given: therapeutic diphenylcyclopropenone sensitization with weekly scalp DPC. Each donor was an alopecia patient between 18 and 70 years of age who qualified for DPC. This clonotype appeared a few times. Its specificity is not known. The V gene's germline CDR1 is SEHNR and CDR2 FQNEAQ (reference sequence). The CDR3 consists of 12 residues. Trimming left V 5 bases short and J 7 bases short, with 12 bases between. During construction of the library, unique molecular identifiers were attached to individual cDNA molecules for quantitative, reproducible TCR counting. Each CDR3 protein is one row after TCRdb ran MiXCR on the reads. The repertoire holds around 5,300 distinct CDR3 sequences, roughly three fifths seen once, with roughly 4% in the top ten.

The chain has TRBV7-9 and TRBJ2-7; no clear D. The sample was whole blood, taken before DPC sensitization or 2, 6, or about 24 weeks after (not recorded which). The origin of this receptor is an adult with alopecia areata. Some clones in this sample may be carry-over from other donors' samples. This table probably holds off-target reads from a library built for another chain. CDR3 bases: TGTGCCAGCAGCACCCCGACCCGGGAGCAGTACTTC. It codes for CASSTPTREQYF.